A selection of T cell receptor beta chains follows, all from one sample in a study of blood T cell repertoires in COVID-19. Assay used: immunoSEQ multiplex PCR; TCRdb lists only in-frame clones, some missing. The sample has about 33,000 clones, about 86% seen once. The sequencing sample was made of peripheral blood. These receptors were taken from a human donor in a cohort sampled during active COVID-19. Both conserved end residues are part of each CDR3. The order of the fields is J gene, V gene, CDR3 protein.

j_call: TRBJ2-5
v_call: TRBV11-3
cdr3_aa: CASSRGSGGPGFAETQYF

j_call: TRBJ2-3
v_call: TRBV5-1
cdr3_aa: CASSLEGHGWASGSTDTQYF

j_call: TRBJ2-3
v_call: TRBV21-1
cdr3_aa: CASSKTGTSTDTQYF

j_call: TRBJ2-6
v_call: TRBV5-8
cdr3_aa: CASQRQGFIWDFSGANVLTF

j_call: TRBJ1-5
v_call: TRBV19
cdr3_aa: CASSIDSQNNQPQHF

j_call: TRBJ2-5
v_call: TRBV2
cdr3_aa: CASSHGTSGGDRETQYF

j_call: TRBJ2-7
v_call: TRBV7-9
cdr3_aa: CASIPTARSYEQYF

j_call: TRBJ2-5
v_call: TRBV19
cdr3_aa: CASSTQGIHVETQYF

j_call: TRBJ2-7
v_call: TRBV7-8
cdr3_aa: CASSLLLAGRTYEQYF

j_call: TRBJ2-3
v_call: TRBV5-1
cdr3_aa: CASSLDRDTQYF

j_call: TRBJ1-6
v_call: TRBV21-1
cdr3_aa: CASSKAQPGARYNSPLHF

j_call: TRBJ2-2
v_call: TRBV18
cdr3_aa: CASSPAVPGAGELFF

j_call: TRBJ2-3
v_call: TRBV6-1
cdr3_aa: CASSEGPPGTSGTDTQYF

j_call: TRBJ2-2
v_call: TRBV5-1
cdr3_aa: CASTSQAGGPIGELFF

j_call: TRBJ2-7
v_call: TRBV18
cdr3_aa: CASSPVLRGQGTGEQYF

j_call: TRBJ2-1
v_call: TRBV3-1/TRBV3-2
cdr3_aa: CASSQRSTGLVSEQFF

j_call: TRBJ2-7
v_call: TRBV3-1/TRBV3-2
cdr3_aa: CASSQAGSGHEQYF

j_call: TRBJ1-2
v_call: TRBV4-3
cdr3_aa: CASSQDQGTERGYTF

j_call: TRBJ2-2
v_call: TRBV28
cdr3_aa: CASSSTGSMNTGELFF

j_call: TRBJ2-1
v_call: TRBV6-5
cdr3_aa: CASSTPSGRPHEQFF

j_call: TRBJ1-5
v_call: TRBV5-6
cdr3_aa: CASSQQPNQPQHF

j_call: TRBJ2-2
v_call: TRBV18
cdr3_aa: CASSGLAGGGNTGELFF

j_call: TRBJ2-5
v_call: TRBV14
cdr3_aa: CASSQFQASQETQYF

j_call: TRBJ2-1
v_call: TRBV6-5
cdr3_aa: CASSYSSRGPYNEQFF

j_call: TRBJ1-6
v_call: TRBV7-9
cdr3_aa: CASGTDNSPLHF

j_call: TRBJ1-6
v_call: TRBV7-2
cdr3_aa: CASSLGAQSYNSPLHF

j_call: TRBJ2-7
v_call: TRBV18
cdr3_aa: CASSQTSSGSSYEQYF

j_call: TRBJ2-5
v_call: TRBV18
cdr3_aa: CASSPLDSKETQYF

j_call: TRBJ2-1
v_call: TRBV11-2
cdr3_aa: CASSRPFSGRALDNEQFF

j_call: TRBJ1-2
v_call: TRBV9
cdr3_aa: CASSRLPGGDGYTF

j_call: TRBJ2-2
v_call: TRBV6-5
cdr3_aa: CASSSVAGSYTGELFF

j_call: TRBJ1-1
v_call: TRBV6-4
cdr3_aa: CASSDGTGEAFF